This T cell receptor beta chain was captured in a study of blood T cell repertoires in COVID-19. Study-wide background: The samples span acute and convalescent COVID-19 from the United States, Italy and Spain. T cells, B-cell-depleted T cells, or PBMCs supplied cDNA or gDNA.

Authors' methods: By means of reference gene primer amplification, nucleated cell counts were estimated. The method was immunoSEQ multiplex PCR; TCRdb's version includes in-frame clones alone and lacks a portion of them. D and trimming come from the DNA, and the V and J calls and clone size come from that table. The repertoire consists of some 78,000 clones, with around 89% occurring once and the leading ten covering roughly 12%. The CDR3 runs 14 residues. Trimming took 4 bases from V and 1 from J; bases not matched to a gene: 3. CDR1 is SQVTM, CDR2 ANQGSEA, per germline. The J gene is TRBJ2-7, the V gene TRBV29-1; the match to TRBD2 covers 11 bases. The source material was peripheral blood. The receptor's source is a man between 70 and 80 years old with active or convalescent COVID-19. The CDR3 sequence: CSVATSGVSYEQYF. DNA for the CDR3: TGCAGCGTTGCGACTAGCGGGGTTTCCTACGAGCAGTACTTC.